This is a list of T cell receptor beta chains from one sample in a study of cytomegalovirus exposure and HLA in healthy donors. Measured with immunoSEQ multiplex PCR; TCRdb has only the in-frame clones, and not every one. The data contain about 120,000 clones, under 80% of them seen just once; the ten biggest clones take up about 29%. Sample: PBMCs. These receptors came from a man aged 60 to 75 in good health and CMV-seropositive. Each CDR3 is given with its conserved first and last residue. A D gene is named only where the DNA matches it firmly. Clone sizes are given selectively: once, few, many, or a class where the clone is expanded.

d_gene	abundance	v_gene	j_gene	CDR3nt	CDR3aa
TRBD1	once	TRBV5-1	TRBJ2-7	TGCGCCAGCAGCTTGGGGACAGGGGAATACGAGCAGTACTTC	CASSLGTGEYEQYF
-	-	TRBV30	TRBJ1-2	TGTGCCTGGATTCGGGGAGGCTACTATGGCTACACCTTC	CAWIRGGYYGYTF
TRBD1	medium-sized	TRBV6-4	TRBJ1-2	TGTGCCAGCAGCCCGAGGGGGGACAGAGATGGCTACACCTTC	CASSPRGDRDGYTF
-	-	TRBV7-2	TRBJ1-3	TGTGCCAGCAGCTTAGCCCGCTCTGGAAACACCATATATTTT	CASSLARSGNTIYF
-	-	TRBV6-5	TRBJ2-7	TGTGCCACCCGTAGGGGGGGCGAGCAGTACTTC	CATRRGGEQYF
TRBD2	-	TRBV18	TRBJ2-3	TGTGCCAGCTCACAACTCTCCGGACTAGCGGTTTTCACAGATACGCAGTATTTT	CASSQLSGLAVFTDTQYF
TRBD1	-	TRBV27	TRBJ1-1	TGTGCCAGCAGTTTAACGACAGGGGTAAGGGGGGCTTTCTTT	CASSLTTGVRGAFF
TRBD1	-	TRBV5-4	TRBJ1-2	TGTGCCAGCAGCTCCAAGACAGGGGACTATGGCTACACCTTC	CASSSKTGDYGYTF
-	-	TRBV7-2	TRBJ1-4	TGTGCCAGCAGCTTAGGATTCTCCAGGGAAAAACTGTTTTTT	CASSLGFSREKLFF
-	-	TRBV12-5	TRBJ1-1	TGTGCTAGTGGTTTAAACCAGGGTATGAACACTGAAGCTTTCTTT	CASGLNQGMNTEAFF
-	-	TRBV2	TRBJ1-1	TGTGCCAGCAGTCCAGGGTGGCCTGAAGCTTTCTTT	CASSPGWPEAFF
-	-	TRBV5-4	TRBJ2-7	TGTGCCAGCAGCCCCGGTTCGAGGGTTGGGGCGGGGGAGCAGTACTTC	CASSPGSRVGAGEQYF
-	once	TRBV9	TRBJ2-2	TGTGCCAGCAGCGTAGGCGTCGGAGCGAACACCGGGGAGCTGTTTTTT	CASSVGVGANTGELFF
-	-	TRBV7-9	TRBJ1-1	TGTGCCAGCAGCTTAGGGACGGACACCTCGGTGAACACTGAAGCTTTCTTT	CASSLGTDTSVNTEAFF
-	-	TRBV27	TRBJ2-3	TGTGCCAGCAGTTTATACGGGGTTTTACTCACAGATACGCAGTATTTT	CASSLYGVLLTDTQYF